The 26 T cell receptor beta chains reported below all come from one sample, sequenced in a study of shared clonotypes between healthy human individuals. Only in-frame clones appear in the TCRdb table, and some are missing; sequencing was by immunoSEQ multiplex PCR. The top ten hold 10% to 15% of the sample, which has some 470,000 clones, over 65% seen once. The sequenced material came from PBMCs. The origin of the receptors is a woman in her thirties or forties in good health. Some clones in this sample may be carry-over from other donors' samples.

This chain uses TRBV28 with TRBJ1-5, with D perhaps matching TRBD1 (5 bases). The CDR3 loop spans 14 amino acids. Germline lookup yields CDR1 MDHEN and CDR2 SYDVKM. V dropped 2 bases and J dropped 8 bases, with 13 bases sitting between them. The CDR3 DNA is TGTGCCAGCAGTTTAAGGCAGGGAGCGGAGCCCCAGCATTTT. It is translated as CASSLRQGAEPQHF.

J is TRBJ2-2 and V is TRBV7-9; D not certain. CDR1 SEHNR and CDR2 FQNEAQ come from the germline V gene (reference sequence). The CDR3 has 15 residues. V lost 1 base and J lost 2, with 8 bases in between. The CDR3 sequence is CASSLVYINTGELFF. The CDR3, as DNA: TGTGCCAGCAGCTTAGTCTACATAAACACCGGGGAGCTGTTTTTT.

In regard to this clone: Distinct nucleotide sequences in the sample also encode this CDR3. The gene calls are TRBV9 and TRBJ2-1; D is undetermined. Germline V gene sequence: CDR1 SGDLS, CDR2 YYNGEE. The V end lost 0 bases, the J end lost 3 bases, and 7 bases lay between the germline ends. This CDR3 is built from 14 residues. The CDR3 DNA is TGTGCCAGCAGCGTAGGTTCAGGCTACAATGAGCAGTTCTTC. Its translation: CASSVGSGYNEQFF.

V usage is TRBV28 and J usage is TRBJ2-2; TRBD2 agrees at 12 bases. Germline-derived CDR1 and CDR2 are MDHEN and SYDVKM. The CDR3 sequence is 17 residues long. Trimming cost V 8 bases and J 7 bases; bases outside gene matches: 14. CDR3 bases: TGTGCCAGCTCTTTCTACGCGCGACTAGCGGGGGTCGGGGAGCTGTTTTTT. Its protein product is CASSFYARLAGVGELFF.

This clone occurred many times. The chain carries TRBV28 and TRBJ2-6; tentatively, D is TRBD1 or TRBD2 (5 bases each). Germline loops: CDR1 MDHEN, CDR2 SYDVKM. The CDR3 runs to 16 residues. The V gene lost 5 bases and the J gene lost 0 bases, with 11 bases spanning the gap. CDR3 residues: CASSPGTASGANVLTF. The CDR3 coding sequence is TGTGCCAGCAGTCCCGGGACGGCCTCTGGGGCCAACGTCCTGACTTTC.

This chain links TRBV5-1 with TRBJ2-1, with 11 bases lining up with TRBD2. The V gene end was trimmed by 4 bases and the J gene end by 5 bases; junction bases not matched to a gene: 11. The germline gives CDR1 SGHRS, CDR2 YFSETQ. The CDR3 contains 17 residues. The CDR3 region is CASSPSVAGGAHNEQFF. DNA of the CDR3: TGCGCCAGCAGCCCATCTGTAGCGGGAGGGGCCCACAATGAGCAGTTCTTC. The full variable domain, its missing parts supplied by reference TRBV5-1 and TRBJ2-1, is KAGVTQTPRYLIKTRGQQVTLSCSPISGHRSVSWYQQTPGQGLQFLFEYFSETQRNKGNFPGRFSGRQFSNSRSEMNVSTLELGDSALYLCASSPSVAGGAHNEQFFGPGTRLTVL.

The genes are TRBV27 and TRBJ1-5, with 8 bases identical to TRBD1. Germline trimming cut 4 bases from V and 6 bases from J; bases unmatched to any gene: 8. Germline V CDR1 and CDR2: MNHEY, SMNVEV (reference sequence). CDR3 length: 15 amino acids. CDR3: CASSSTGTGGQPQHF. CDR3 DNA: TGTGCCAGCAGTTCGACTGGGACAGGAGGTCAGCCCCAGCATTTT.

CDR3 coding DNA: TGTGCCAGCAGCTTGGTCCGGGGGATGGAGGTCACTGAAGCTTTCTTT. Amino acid sequence: CASSLVRGMEVTEAFF. The chain has TRBV5-4 and TRBJ1-1; maybe TRBD1 (5 bases). The ends were cut back, 0 bases at V and 4 bases at J, with 16 bases in the middle. CDR1 is SGHNT and CDR2 is YYREEE in the germline V gene (reference sequence). CDR3 length: 16 amino acids.

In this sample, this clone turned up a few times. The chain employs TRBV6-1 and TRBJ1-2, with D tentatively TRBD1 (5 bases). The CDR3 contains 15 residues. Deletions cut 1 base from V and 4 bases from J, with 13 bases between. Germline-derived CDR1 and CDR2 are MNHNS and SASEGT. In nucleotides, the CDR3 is TGTGCCAGCAGTGAAGATCCTGCGGGGGTCTATGGCTACACCTTC. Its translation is CASSEDPAGVYGYTF.

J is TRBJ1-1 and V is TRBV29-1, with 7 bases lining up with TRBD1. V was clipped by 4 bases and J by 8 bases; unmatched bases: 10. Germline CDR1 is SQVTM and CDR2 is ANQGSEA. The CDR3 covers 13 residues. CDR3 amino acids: CSVGRDSPREAFF. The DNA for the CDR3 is TGCAGCGTTGGTCGGGACAGCCCCAGGGAAGCTTTCTTT.

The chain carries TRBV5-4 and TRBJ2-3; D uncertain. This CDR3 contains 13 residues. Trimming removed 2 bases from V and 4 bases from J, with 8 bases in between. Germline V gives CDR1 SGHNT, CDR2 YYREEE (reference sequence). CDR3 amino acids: CASSLRAADTQYF. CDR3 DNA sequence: TGTGCCAGCAGCTTAAGGGCGGCAGATACGCAGTATTTT. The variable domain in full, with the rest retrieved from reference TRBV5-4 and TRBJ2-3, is ETGVTQSPTHLIKTRGQQVTLRCSSQSGHNTVSWYQQALGQGPQFIFQYYREEENGRGNFPPRFSGLQFPNYSSELNVNALELDDSALYLCASSLRAADTQYFGPGTRLTVL.

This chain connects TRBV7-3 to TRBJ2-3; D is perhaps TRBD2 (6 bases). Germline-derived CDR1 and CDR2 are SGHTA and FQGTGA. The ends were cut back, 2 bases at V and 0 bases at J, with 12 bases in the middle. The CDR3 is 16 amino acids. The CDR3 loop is CASSLWGTASTDTQYF. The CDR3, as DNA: TGTGCCAGCAGCTTATGGGGGACTGCCAGCACAGATACGCAGTATTTT.

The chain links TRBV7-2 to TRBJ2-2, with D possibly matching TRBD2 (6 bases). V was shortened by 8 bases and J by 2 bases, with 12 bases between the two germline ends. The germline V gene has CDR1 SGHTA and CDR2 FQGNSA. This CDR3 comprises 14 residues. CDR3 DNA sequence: TGTGCCAGCGCGGGGCGGCTAAACACCGGGGAGCTGTTTTTT. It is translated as CASAGRLNTGELFF.

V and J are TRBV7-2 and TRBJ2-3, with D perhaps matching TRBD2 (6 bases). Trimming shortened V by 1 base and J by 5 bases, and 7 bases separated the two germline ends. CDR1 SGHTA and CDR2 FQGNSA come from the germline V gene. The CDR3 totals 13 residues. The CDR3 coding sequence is TGTGCCAGCAGCTTAGGGGGACTAGATACGCAGTATTTT. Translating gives CASSLGGLDTQYF. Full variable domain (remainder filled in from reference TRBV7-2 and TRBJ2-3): GAGVSQSPSNKVTEKGKDVELRCDPISGHTALYWYRQSLGQGLEFLIYFQGNSAPDKSGLPSDRFSAERTGGSVSTLTIQRTQQEDSAVYLCASSLGGLDTQYFGPGTRLTVL.

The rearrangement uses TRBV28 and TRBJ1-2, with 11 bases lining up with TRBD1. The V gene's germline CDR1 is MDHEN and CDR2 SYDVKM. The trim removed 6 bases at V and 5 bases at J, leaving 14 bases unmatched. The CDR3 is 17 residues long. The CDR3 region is CASSPPGQGVSTYGYTF. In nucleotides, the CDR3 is TGTGCCAGCAGCCCCCCGGGACAGGGGGTATCAACTTATGGCTACACCTTC.

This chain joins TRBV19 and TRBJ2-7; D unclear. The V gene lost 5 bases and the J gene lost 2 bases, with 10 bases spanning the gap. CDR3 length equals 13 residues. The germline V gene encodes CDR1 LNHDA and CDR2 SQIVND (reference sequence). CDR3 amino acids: CASSPFGPYEQYF. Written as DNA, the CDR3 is TGTGCCAGTAGTCCGTTCGGTCCCTACGAGCAGTACTTC.

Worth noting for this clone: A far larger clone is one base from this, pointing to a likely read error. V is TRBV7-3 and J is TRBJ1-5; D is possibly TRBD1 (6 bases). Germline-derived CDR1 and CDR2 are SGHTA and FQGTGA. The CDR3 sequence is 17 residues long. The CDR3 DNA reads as TGTGCCAGCAGCTTAACCTACAGGGATGATGGGAATCAGTCCCAGCATTTT. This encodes CASSLTYRDDGNQSQHF.

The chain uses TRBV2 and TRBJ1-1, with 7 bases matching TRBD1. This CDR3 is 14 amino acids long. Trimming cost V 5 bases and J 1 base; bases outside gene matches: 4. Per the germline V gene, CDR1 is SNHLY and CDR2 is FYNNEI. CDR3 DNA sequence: TGTGCCAGCAGTACTGACAGGGAGAACACTGAAGCTTTCTTT. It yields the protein CASSTDRENTEAFF.

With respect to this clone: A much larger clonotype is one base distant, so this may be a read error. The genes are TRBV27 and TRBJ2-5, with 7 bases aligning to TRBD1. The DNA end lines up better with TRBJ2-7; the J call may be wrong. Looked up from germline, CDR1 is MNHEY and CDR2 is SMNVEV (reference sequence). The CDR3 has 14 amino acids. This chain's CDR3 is CASSVIGGLDEQYF. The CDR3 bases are TGTGCCAGCAGTGTAATAGGGGGCTTAGACGAGCAGTACTTC.

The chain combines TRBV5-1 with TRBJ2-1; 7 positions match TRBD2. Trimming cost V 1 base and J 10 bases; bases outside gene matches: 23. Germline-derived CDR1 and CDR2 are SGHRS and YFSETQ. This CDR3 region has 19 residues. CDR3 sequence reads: CASSLMGLRAGAVRREQFF. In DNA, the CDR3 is TGCGCCAGCAGCTTGATGGGTCTGAGGGCGGGAGCTGTCAGAAGGGAGCAGTTCTTC. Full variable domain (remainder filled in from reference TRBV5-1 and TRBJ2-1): KAGVTQTPRYLIKTRGQQVTLSCSPISGHRSVSWYQQTPGQGLQFLFEYFSETQRNKGNFPGRFSGRQFSNSRSEMNVSTLELGDSALYLCASSLMGLRAGAVRREQFFGPGTRLTVL.

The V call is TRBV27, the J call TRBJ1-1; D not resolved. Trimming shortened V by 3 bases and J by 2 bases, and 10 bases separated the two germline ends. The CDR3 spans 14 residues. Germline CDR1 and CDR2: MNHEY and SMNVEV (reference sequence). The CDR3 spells CASSFQKINTEAFF. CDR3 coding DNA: TGTGCCAGCAGTTTTCAGAAAATCAACACTGAAGCTTTCTTT.

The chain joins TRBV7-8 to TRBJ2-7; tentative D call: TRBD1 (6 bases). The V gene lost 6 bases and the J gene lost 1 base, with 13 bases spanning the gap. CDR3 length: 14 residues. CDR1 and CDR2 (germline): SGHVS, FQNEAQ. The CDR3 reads CASSPNRESYEQYF. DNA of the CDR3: TGTGCCAGCAGTCCTAACAGGGAATCCTACGAGCAGTACTTC.

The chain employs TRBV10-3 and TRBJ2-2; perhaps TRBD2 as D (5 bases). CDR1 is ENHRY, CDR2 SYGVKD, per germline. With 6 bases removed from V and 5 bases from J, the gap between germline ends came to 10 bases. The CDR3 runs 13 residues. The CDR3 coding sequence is TGTGCCATCAGGCGGGCTGAGACCGGGGAGCTGTTTTTT. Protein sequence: CAIRRAETGELFF.

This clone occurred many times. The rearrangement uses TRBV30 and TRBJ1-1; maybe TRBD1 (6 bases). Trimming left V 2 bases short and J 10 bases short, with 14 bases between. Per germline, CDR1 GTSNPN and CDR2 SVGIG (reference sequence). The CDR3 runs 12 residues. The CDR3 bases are TGTGCCTGGAGTCAACCGGGACATATAGCTTTCTTT. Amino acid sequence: CAWSQPGHIAFF.

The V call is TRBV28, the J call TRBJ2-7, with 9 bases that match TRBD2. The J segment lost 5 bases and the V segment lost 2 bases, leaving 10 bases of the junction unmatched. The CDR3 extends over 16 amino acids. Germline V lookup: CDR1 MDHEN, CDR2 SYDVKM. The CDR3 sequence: CASSLGGAGGPHEQYF. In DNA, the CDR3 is TGTGCCAGCAGTTTAGGAGGGGCGGGAGGGCCCCACGAGCAGTACTTC.

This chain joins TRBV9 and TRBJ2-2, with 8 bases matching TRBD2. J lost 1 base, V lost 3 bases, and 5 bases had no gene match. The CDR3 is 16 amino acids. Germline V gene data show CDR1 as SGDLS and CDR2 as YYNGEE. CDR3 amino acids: CASSAPAGVNTGELFF. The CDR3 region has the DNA TGTGCCAGCAGCGCCCCAGCGGGAGTGAACACCGGGGAGCTGTTTTTT.